This T cell receptor (beta chain) was recorded in a study of breast tumors, draining lymph nodes, adjacent tissues. Regarding the study as a whole: Tumor and nontumor repertoires were significantly more similar in luminal-like than in basal-like breast cancer. Tumor TCR diversity was below lymph nodes but above nontumor tissue. Data only fit, rather than demonstrated, lymph node origin of most tumor T cells. Data fit most tumor T cells coming from lymph node, expanding in tumor.

Samples came from axillary lymph nodes draining the breast cancer. This clonotype came up many times. Its cognate antigen is unknown. MiXCR, run by TCRdb on the multiplex PCR reads, gives a single entry per CDR3 protein. The data contain about 230,000 distinct CDR3 sequences, approximately 30% of them singletons. The CDR3 runs to 14 residues. V was cut by 1 base and J by 5 bases, with 12 bases left in between. CDR1 GTSNPN and CDR2 SVGIG come from the germline V gene (reference sequence). The sequenced material came from axillary lymph node tissue. The V and J genes are TRBV30 and TRBJ1-3; weak D call: TRBD1 (5 bases). The TCR was taken from a female donor with breast cancer. Some clones in this sample may be carry-over from other donors' samples. CDR3 sequence reads: CAWSEWGGRNTIYF. The CDR3 DNA sequence: TGTGCCTGGAGTGAATGGGGGGGAAGAAACACCATATATTTT.